This TCR beta chain was identified during a study of T cells after yellow fever vaccination. This clonotype was detected ten times or more. Its antigen is still unknown. Study findings and constraints: The booster saw the reappearance of most primary-vaccination clones (around 96% CD4, less than 90% CD8). Researchers noted that a small share of clonotypes showed up in both CD4 and CD8 compartments.

A 5'RACE template-switching step, the method used to make TCR cDNA, added a universal primer site and UMIs. TCRdb called the 5' RACE reads again in MiXCR, with one record for every CDR3 protein. Here the sample spans around 320,000 distinct CDR3 sequences, approximately 4% being singletons. Per the germline V gene, CDR1 is SEHNR and CDR2 is FQNEAQ (reference sequence). The length of the CDR3 is 13 residues. Trimming cost V 5 bases and J 10 bases, with 15 bases left between them. The chain uses TRBV7-9 and TRBJ2-1, with D maybe TRBD2 (6 bases). Sequencing was performed on PBMCs, taken 15 days after the yellow fever booster vaccination. The sequence was collected from a man aged 18-30 years who received the YFV17D yellow fever vaccine. The CDR3 coding sequence is TGTGCCAGCAGCCAGATAGAGAGCGGGGAGCAGTTCTTC. Residues: CASSQIESGEQFF.